This TCR beta chain was obtained from a study of T cell repertoires in cytomegalovirus infection. This clonotype appeared a few times. Its cognate antigen is unknown. TCRdb re-called the reads through MiXCR, storing one row per CDR3 protein. The sample holds over 55,000 distinct CDR3 sequences, over 20% seen once. This CDR3 is built from 13 residues. V gave up 3 bases and J gave up 5 bases, with 9 bases separating them. Looked up from germline, CDR1 is MNHEY and CDR2 is SMNVEV (reference sequence). The receptor was isolated from a human donor in good health (CMV status not recorded). Some clones in this sample may be carry-over from other donors' samples. This specimen was CD8+ T cells from cultured PBMCs, taken from culture after CMV antigen stimulation. V usage is TRBV27 and J usage is TRBJ2-3; perhaps TRBD2 as D (6 bases). CDR3 coding DNA: TGTGCCAGCAGTTTGGAGGGGAGAGATACGCAGTATTTT. The encoded protein is CASSLEGRDTQYF.